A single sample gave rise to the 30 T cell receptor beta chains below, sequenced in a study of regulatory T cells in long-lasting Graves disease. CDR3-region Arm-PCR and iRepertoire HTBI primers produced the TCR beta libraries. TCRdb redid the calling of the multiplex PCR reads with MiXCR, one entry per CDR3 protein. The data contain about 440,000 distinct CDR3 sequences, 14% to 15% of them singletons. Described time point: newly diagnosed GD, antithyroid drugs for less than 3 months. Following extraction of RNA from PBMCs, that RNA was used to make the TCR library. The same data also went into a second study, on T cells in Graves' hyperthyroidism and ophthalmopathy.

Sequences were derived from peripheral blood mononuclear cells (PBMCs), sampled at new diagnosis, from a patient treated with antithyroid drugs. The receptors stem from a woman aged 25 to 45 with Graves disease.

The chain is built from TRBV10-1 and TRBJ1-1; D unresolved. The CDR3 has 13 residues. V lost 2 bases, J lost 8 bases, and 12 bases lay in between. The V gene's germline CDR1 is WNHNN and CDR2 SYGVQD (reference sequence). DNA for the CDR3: TGCGCCAGCAGTGAGCTTCCTTCGGGGGAAGCTTTCTTT. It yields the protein CASSELPSGEAFF.

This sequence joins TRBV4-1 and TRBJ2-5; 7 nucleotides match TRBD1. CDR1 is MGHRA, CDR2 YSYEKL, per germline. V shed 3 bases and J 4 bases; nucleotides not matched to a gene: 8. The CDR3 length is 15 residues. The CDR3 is CASSQDPTGPETQYF. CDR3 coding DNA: TGCGCCAGCAGCCAGGACCCGACAGGGCCAGAGACCCAGTACTTC.

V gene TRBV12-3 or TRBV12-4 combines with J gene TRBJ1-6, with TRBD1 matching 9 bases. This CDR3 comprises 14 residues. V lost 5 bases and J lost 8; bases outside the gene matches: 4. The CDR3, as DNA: TGTGCCAGCAGTCGACAGGGGGTAGATTCACCCCTCCACTTT. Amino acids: CASSRQGVDSPLHF.

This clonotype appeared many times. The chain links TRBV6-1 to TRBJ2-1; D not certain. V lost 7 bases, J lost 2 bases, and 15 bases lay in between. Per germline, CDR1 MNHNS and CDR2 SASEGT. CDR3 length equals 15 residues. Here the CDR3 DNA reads TGTGCCAGCACCTTGACCGACCTAACCTACAATGAGCAGTTCTTC. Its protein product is CASTLTDLTYNEQFF.

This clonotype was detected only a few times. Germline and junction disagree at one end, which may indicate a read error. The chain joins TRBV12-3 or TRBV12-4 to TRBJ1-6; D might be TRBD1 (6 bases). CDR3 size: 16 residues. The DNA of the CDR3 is TGTGCCAGCAGCCCCAGCCGGACAGCCTATAATCCACCCCTCCACTTT. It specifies CASSPSRTAYNPPLHF.

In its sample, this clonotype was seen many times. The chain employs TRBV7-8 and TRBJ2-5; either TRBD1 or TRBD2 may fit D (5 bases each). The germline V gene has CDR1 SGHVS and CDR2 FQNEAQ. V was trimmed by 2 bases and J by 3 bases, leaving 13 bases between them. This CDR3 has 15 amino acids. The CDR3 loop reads CASSLSGTEKETQYF. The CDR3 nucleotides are TGTGCCAGCAGCTTATCCGGGACGGAAAAAGAGACCCAGTACTTC.

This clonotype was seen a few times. CDR3 protein: CASSPRTSGSGGDTQYF. CDR3 nucleotides: TGTGCCAGCAGCCCCCGGACTAGCGGGAGCGGGGGAGATACGCAGTATTTT. The rearrangement joins TRBV7-7 to TRBJ2-3, with 13 bases that match TRBD2. The germline gives CDR1 SSHAT, CDR2 FNYEAQ (reference sequence). V was clipped by 5 bases and J by 5 bases; unmatched bases: 10. CDR3 length: 17 residues.

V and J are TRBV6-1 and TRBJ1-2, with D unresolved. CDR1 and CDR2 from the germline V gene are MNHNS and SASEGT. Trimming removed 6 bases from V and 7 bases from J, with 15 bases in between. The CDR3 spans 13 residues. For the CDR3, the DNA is TGTGCCAGCAGCCCACGACGGGAGTCTGGCTACACCTTC. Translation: CASSPRRESGYTF.

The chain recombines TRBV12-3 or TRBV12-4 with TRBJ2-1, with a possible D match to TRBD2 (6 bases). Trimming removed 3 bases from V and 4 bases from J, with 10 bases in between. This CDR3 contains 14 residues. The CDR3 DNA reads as TGTGCCAGCAGTTTTCGGGAGCGATACAATGAGCAGTTCTTC. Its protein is CASSFRERYNEQFF.

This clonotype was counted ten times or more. The CDR3 protein is CASSPYQGGKGNQPQHF. For the CDR3, the DNA is TGTGCCAGCAGCCCATACCAAGGGGGGAAGGGCAATCAGCCCCAGCATTTT. The genes are TRBV12-3 or TRBV12-4 and TRBJ1-5, with D perhaps matching TRBD1 (6 bases). The CDR3 totals 17 residues. V was shortened by 6 bases and J by 2 bases, with 20 bases between the two germline ends.

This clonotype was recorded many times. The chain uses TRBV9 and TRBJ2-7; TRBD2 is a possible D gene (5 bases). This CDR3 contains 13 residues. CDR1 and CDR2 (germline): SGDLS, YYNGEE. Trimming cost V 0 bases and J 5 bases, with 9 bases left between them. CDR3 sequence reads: CASSVGGGDEQYF. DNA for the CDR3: TGTGCCAGCAGCGTAGGAGGAGGCGACGAGCAGTACTTC.

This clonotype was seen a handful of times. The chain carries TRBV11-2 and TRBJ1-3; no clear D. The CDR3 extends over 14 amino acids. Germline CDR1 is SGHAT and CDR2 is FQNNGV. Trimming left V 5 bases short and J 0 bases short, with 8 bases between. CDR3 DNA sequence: TGTGCCAGCAGCGTGGTCCTCTCTGGAAACACCATATATTTT. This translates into CASSVVLSGNTIYF.

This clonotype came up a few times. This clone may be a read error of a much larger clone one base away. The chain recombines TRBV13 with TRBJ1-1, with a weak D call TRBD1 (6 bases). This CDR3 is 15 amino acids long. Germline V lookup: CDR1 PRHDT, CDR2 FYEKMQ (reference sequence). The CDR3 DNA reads TGTGCCAGCAGCTTACGCGGCTCTGGACAGCAAGAAGCTCTCTTT. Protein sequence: CASSLRGSGQQEALF.

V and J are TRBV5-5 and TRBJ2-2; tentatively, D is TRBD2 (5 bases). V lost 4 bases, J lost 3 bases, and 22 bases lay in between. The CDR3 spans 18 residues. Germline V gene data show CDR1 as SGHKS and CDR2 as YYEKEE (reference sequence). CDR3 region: CASSPAGLTPIDTGELFF. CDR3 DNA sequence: TGTGCCAGCAGCCCGGCGGGTTTGACACCCATTGACACCGGGGAGCTGTTTTTT.

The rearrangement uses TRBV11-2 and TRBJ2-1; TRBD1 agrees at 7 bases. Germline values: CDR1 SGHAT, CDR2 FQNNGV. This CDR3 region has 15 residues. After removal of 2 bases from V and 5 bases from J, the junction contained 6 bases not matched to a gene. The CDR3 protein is CASSLPGGQDNEQFF. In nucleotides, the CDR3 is TGTGCCAGCAGCTTACCCGGAGGACAGGACAATGAGCAGTTCTTC.

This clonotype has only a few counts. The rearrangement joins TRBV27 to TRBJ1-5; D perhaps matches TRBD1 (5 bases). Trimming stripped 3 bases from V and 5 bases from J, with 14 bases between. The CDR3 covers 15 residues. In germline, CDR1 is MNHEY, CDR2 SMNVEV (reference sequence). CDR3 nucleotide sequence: TGTGCCAGCAGTTTTCAGGGATCAAGCGATCAGCCCCAGCATTTT. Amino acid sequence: CASSFQGSSDQPQHF.

This chain's CDR3 is CASSIFPQADIDTDTQYF. The CDR3 region has the DNA TGTGCCAGTAGTATCTTCCCCCAAGCGGATATAGATACAGATACGCAGTATTTT. This sequence joins TRBV19 and TRBJ2-3; D may be TRBD2 (5 bases). The ends were cut back, 3 bases at V and 3 bases at J, with 22 bases in the middle. The CDR3 has 18 residues. Germline V lookup: CDR1 LNHDA, CDR2 SQIVND (reference sequence).

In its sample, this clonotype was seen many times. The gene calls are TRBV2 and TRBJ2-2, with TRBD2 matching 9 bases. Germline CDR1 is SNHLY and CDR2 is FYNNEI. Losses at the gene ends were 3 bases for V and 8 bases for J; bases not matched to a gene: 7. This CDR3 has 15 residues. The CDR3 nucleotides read TGTGCCAGCAGTGAGGTAGCGGGAGAATCTGGGGAGCTGTTTTTT. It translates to CASSEVAGESGELFF.

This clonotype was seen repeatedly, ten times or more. The CDR3 sequence: CSVASLAANTGELFF. CDR3 nucleotides: TGCAGCGTTGCCTCACTAGCGGCGAACACCGGGGAGCTGTTTTTT. The V gene is TRBV29-1, the J gene TRBJ2-2, with 8 bases fitting TRBD2. Germline CDR1 is SQVTM and CDR2 is ANQGSEA. The V gene end was trimmed by 4 bases and the J gene end by 0 bases; junction bases not matched to a gene: 4. This CDR3 comprises 15 residues.

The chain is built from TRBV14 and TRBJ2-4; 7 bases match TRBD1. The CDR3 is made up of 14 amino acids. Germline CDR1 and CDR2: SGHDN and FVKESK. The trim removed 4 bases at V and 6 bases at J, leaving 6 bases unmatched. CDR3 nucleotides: TGTGCCAGCAGCCCTGACAGGGTTGGAAACATTCAGTACTTC. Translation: CASSPDRVGNIQYF.

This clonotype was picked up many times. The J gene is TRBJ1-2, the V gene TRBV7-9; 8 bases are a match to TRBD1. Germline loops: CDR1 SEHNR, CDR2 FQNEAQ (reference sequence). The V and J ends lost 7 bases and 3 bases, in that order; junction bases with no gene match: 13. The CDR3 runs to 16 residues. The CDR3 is CASTIAGRTGYYGYTF. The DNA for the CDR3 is TGTGCCAGCACCATCGCGGGGAGGACAGGGTACTATGGCTACACCTTC.

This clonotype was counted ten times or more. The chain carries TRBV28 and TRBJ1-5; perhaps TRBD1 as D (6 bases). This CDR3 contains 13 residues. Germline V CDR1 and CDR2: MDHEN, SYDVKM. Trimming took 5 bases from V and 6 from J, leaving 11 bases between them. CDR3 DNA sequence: TGTGCCAGCAGTCCCAGGGGAGGTCAGCCCCAGCATTTT. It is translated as CASSPRGGQPQHF. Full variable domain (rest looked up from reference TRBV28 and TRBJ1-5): DVKVTQSSRYLVKRTGEKVFLECVQDMDHENMFWYRQDPGLGLRLIYFSYDVKMKEKGDIPEGYSVSREKKERFSLILESASTNQTSMYLCASSPRGGQPQHFGDGTRLSIL.

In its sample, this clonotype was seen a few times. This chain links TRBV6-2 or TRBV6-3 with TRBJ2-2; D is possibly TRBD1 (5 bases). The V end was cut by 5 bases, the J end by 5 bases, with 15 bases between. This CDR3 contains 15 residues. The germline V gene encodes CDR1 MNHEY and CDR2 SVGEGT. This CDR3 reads CASSPSGLDTGELFF. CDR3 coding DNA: TGTGCCAGCAGTCCCTCAGGGCTAGATACCGGGGAGCTGTTTTTT.

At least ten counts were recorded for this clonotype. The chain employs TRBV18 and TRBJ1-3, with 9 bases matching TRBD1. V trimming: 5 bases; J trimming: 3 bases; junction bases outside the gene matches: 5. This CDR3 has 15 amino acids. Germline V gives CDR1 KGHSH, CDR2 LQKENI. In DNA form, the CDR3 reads TGTGCCAGCTCAGCGGGACAGGGTCTTGGAAACACCATATATTTT. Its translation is CASSAGQGLGNTIYF.

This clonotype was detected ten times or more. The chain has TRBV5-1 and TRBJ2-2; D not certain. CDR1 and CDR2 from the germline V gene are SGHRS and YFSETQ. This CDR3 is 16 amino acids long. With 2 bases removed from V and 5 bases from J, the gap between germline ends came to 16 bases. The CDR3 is CASSFGGPGGTGELFF. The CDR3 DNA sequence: TGCGCCAGCAGCTTCGGTGGACCAGGTGGGACCGGGGAGCTGTTTTTT.

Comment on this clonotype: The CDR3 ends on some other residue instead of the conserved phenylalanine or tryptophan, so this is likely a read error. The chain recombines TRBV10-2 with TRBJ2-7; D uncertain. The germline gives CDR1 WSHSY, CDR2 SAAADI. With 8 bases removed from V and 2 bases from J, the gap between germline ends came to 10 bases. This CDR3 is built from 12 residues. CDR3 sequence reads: CASVSLTYEQYS. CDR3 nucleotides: TGCGCCAGCGTAAGTCTCACCTACGAGCAGTACTCC.

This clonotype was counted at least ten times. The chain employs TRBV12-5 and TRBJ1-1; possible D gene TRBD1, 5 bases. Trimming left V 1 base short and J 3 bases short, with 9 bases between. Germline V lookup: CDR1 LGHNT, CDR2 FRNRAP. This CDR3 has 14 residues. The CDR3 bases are TGTGCTAGTGGTTTGGCCGGGACGTACACTGAAGCTTTCTTT. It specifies CASGLAGTYTEAFF.

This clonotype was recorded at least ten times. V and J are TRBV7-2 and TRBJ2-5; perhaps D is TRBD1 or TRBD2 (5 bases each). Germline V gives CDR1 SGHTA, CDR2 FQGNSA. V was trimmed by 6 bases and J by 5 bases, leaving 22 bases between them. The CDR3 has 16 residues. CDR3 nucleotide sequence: TGTGCCAGCAGGTCCTCCGGGACGCAGCTTAGGGAGACCCAGTACTTC. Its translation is CASRSSGTQLRETQYF. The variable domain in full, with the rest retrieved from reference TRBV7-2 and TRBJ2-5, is GAGVSQSPSNKVTEKGKDVELRCDPISGHTALYWYRQSLGQGLEFLIYFQGNSAPDKSGLPSDRFSAERTGGSVSTLTIQRTQQEDSAVYLCASRSSGTQLRETQYFGPGTRLLVL.

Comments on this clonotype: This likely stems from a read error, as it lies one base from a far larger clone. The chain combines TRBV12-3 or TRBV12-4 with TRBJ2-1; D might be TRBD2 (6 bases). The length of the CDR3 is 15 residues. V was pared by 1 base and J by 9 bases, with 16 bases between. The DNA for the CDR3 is TGTGCCAGCAGTTTAGTCGCGGGGACCTGGGGTGAGCAGTTCTTC. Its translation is CASSLVAGTWGEQFF.

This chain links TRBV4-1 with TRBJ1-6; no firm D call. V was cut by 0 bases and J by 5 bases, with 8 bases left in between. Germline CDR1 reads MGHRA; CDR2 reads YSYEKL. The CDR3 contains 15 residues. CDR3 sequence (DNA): TGCGCCAGCAGCCAAGATCGATGGGATAATTCACCCCTCCACTTT. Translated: CASSQDRWDNSPLHF.